Listed here are 30 T cell receptor beta chains from one sample, sequenced in a study of post-analysis software for immune sequencing data. General study findings and limits: The study found TRBV5-6, TRBV5-1 and TRBV20-1 among five TRBV segments more frequent in patients than controls.

TCR beta cDNA libraries had unique molecular identifiers. TCRdb used MiXCR to reprocess the PCR reads, holding one entry per CDR3 protein. The table lists approximately 440,000 distinct CDR3 sequences, around 40% of them singletons. No antigen is known for these receptors. The sample was blood. The receptors come from a girl aged 5 to 17 with multiple sclerosis.

The genes are TRBV25-1 and TRBJ1-1, with 7 bases aligning to TRBD1. The CDR3 length is 13 residues. The J segment lost 5 bases and the V segment lost 9 bases, leaving 9 bases of the junction unmatched. Germline CDR1 is MGHDK and CDR2 is SYGVNS. The CDR3 coding sequence is TGTGCCAGTCAAGAACAGGGGAGGACTGAAGCTTTCTTT. Its translation is CASQEQGRTEAFF. Full variable domain (missing parts from reference TRBV25-1 and TRBJ1-1): EADIYQTPRYLVIGTGKKITLECSQTMGHDKMYWYQQDPGMELHLIHYSYGVNSTEKGDLSSESTVSRIRTEHFPLTLESARPSHTSQYLCASQEQGRTEAFFGQGTRLTVV.

This clonotype was seen a handful of times. The chain joins TRBV6-5 to TRBJ1-2, with D unresolved. Trimming removed 6 bases at V and 2 bases at J, with 10 bases between. CDR1 is MNHEY and CDR2 is SVGAGI in the germline V gene. This CDR3 is built from 13 residues. The CDR3 sequence is CASSYGVNYGYTF. The CDR3 bases are TGTGCCAGCAGCTACGGGGTGAACTATGGCTACACCTTC.

Remarks on this clonotype: The junction differs from germline at one of its ends, possibly a read error. The J gene is TRBJ2-7, the V gene TRBV7-7, with D hard to call. The CDR3 is 15 residues long. Germline CDR1 reads SSHAT; CDR2 reads FNYEAQ (reference sequence). CDR3 residues: CASSLVGTVANEQYF. The CDR3 DNA follows: TGTGCTAGCAGCTTAGTAGGTACGGTGGCCAATGAGCAGTACTTC.

The chain employs TRBV27 and TRBJ2-5; no definite D call. Germline V CDR1 and CDR2: MNHEY, SMNVEV (reference sequence). Trimming left V 3 bases short and J 0 bases short, with 11 bases between. The CDR3 is made up of 15 amino acids. The CDR3 DNA sequence: TGTGCCAGCAGTTTGTGGCCCCCGTACCAAGAGACCCAGTACTTC. This codes for CASSLWPPYQETQYF.

Concerning this clonotype itself: The junction departs from germline at one end; a sequencing error may be responsible. The genes are TRBV5-1 and TRBJ2-3; D is perhaps TRBD2 (6 bases). The CDR3 consists of 16 residues. Per germline, CDR1 SGHRS and CDR2 YFSETQ. CDR3 DNA: TGCGCCAGTAGCTTGGAGGGGCGGGCAAACACAGATACGCAGTATTTT. This encodes CASSLEGRANTDTQYF.

This clonotype was seen only a few times. The chain is built from TRBV29-1 and TRBJ1-1, with TRBD1 as a possible D gene (5 bases). Germline CDR1 reads SQVTM; CDR2 reads ANQGSEA. This CDR3 comprises 14 residues. Trimming took off 6 bases at V and 11 bases at J, with 25 bases between the two ends. DNA for the CDR3: TGCAGCGTCGATTACGATCGAGGGGAGCAATCCGCTTTCTTT. Translating gives CSVDYDRGEQSAFF.

The chain recombines TRBV5-6 with TRBJ2-5; D might be TRBD1 or TRBD2, each matching 5 bases. The end of the DNA aligns better with TRBJ2-7, so the J call may be wrong. In germline, CDR1 is SGHDT, CDR2 YYEEEE. The CDR3 runs to 14 residues. CDR3 bases: TGTGCCAGCAGCTACTATGGGACCCCTTACGAGCAGTACTTC. It specifies CASSYYGTPYEQYF.

V usage is TRBV29-1 and J usage is TRBJ2-1, with a possible D match to TRBD2 (7 bases). The CDR3 covers 16 residues. Deletions cut 0 bases from V and 4 bases from J, with 16 bases between. CDR1 SQVTM and CDR2 ANQGSEA come from the germline V gene. CDR3 sequence (DNA): TGCAGCGTTGAAGATCCAGTGGGAGGGGGATACAATGAGCAGTTCTTC. Translated, it gives CSVEDPVGGGYNEQFF.

In its sample, this clonotype was seen a few times. The chain is built from TRBV12-3 or TRBV12-4 and TRBJ2-1, with D possibly being TRBD2 (5 bases). V was clipped by 3 bases and J by 7 bases, with 10 bases between them. The CDR3 sequence is 13 residues long. The CDR3 DNA follows: TGTGCCAGCAGTTTTGGAGGAATAAATGAGCAGTTCTTC. This sequence encodes CASSFGGINEQFF.

The chain couples TRBV13 to TRBJ2-7; 8 bases line up with TRBD2. Germline V CDR1 and CDR2: PRHDT, FYEKMQ (reference sequence). The CDR3 runs 15 residues. The J segment lost 6 bases and the V segment lost 0 bases, leaving 7 bases of the junction unmatched. The CDR3 nucleotides are TGTGCCAGCAGCTTAGGACTAGCGGATACTTTCGAGCAGTACTTC. Translating it yields CASSLGLADTFEQYF.

This chain connects TRBV12-3 or TRBV12-4 to TRBJ2-7; the D is unclear. This CDR3 is 15 amino acids long. Trimming stripped 1 base from V and 1 base from J, with 11 bases between. CDR3 amino acids: CASSLGYGRSYEQYF. The CDR3 DNA reads as TGTGCCAGCAGTTTAGGCTACGGCAGATCCTACGAGCAGTACTTC.

The V call is TRBV20-1, the J call TRBJ1-5; D is undetermined. Germline loops: CDR1 DFQATT, CDR2 SNEGSKA (reference sequence). Trimming cost V 0 bases and J 3 bases, with 9 bases left between them. CDR3 length equals 14 residues. In DNA form, the CDR3 reads TGCAGTGCTAGAGACCCCACCTTCAATCAGCCCCAGCATTTT. Amino acids: CSARDPTFNQPQHF.

The sample holds a few counts of this clonotype. The rearrangement links TRBV3-1 to TRBJ1-1, with no clear D. Looked up from germline, CDR1 is LGHDT and CDR2 is YNNKEL (reference sequence). Trimming shortened V by 4 bases and J by 1 base, and 7 bases separated the two germline ends. The CDR3 sequence is 13 residues long. CDR3 sequence (DNA): TGTGCCAGCAGCCTCTTTTGGAACACTGAAGCTTTCTTT. Its protein is CASSLFWNTEAFF. Using reference TRBV3-1 and TRBJ1-1 for the parts outside the CDR3, the full variable domain is DTAVSQTPKYLVTQMGNDKSIKCEQNLGHDTMYWYKQDSKKFLKIMFSYNNKELIINETVPNRFSPKSPDKAHLNLHINSLELGDSAVYFCASSLFWNTEAFFGQGTRLTVV.

The chain uses TRBV19 and TRBJ2-7, with D unresolved. Germline V lookup: CDR1 LNHDA, CDR2 SQIVND (reference sequence). The CDR3 sequence is 12 residues long. Trimming pared 3 bases from V and 12 bases from J, leaving 15 bases between. CDR3 DNA: TGTGCCAGTAGTATTTCGGCTGGACCGCGGTACTTC. This encodes CASSISAGPRYF. The full variable domain, with the rest looked up from reference TRBV19 and TRBJ2-7, is DGGITQSPKYLFRKEGQNVTLSCEQNLNHDAMYWYRQDPGQGLRLIYYSQIVNDFQKGDIAEGYSVSREKKESFPLTVTSAQKNPTAFYLCASSISAGPRYFGPGTRLTVT.

CDR3 sequence (DNA): TGCGCCAGCAGCTTGGTAGTCTTAGCGGAGGGCTACAATGAGCAGTTCTTC. Translation: CASSLVVLAEGYNEQFF. The genes are TRBV5-1 and TRBJ2-1, with D tentatively TRBD2 (6 bases). Germline values: CDR1 SGHRS, CDR2 YFSETQ. The length of the CDR3 is 17 residues. The V gene lost 0 bases and the J gene lost 3 bases, with 16 bases spanning the gap.

The J gene is TRBJ2-1, the V gene TRBV7-3, with 12 nucleotides matching TRBD2. Germline trimming cut 0 bases from V and 7 bases from J; bases unmatched to any gene: 7. The CDR3 is made up of 17 amino acids. Per the germline V gene, CDR1 is SGHTA and CDR2 is FQGTGA. CDR3 bases: TGTGCCAGCAGCTTAACGCGACTAGCGGGAGATAAGAATGAGCAGTTCTTC. Translation gives CASSLTRLAGDKNEQFF.

The chain's CDR3 is CASRSGRASYEQYF. The CDR3, as DNA: TGTGCCAGCAGGTCGGGACGGGCGTCCTACGAGCAGTACTTC. The chain recombines TRBV27 with TRBJ2-7, with D possibly being TRBD1 or TRBD2 (5 bases each). V lost 6 bases, J lost 1 base, and 13 bases lay in between. This CDR3 spans 14 amino acids. The germline CDR1 and CDR2 sequences are MNHEY and SMNVEV (reference sequence).

The chain couples TRBV28 to TRBJ2-1; D might be TRBD1 or TRBD2, each matching 5 bases. There are 15 residues in the CDR3. The germline V gene encodes CDR1 MDHEN and CDR2 SYDVKM. Trimming stripped 5 bases from V and 2 bases from J, with 13 bases between. CDR3 amino acids: CASSRGTKTYNEQFF. CDR3 DNA sequence: TGTGCCAGCAGTCGAGGGACCAAAACCTACAATGAGCAGTTCTTC.

V gene TRBV5-1 combines with J gene TRBJ2-7, with D maybe TRBD2 (6 bases). This CDR3 has 14 amino acids. Germline values: CDR1 SGHRS, CDR2 YFSETQ. Trimming took off 5 bases at V and 0 bases at J, with 12 bases between the two ends. The CDR3, as DNA: TGCGCCAGCAGGCCGGGAGTTTCCTCCTACGAGCAGTACTTC. Translation gives CASRPGVSSYEQYF. The entire variable domain, with the rest obtained from reference TRBV5-1 and TRBJ2-7, is as follows: KAGVTQTPRYLIKTRGQQVTLSCSPISGHRSVSWYQQTPGQGLQFLFEYFSETQRNKGNFPGRFSGRQFSNSRSEMNVSTLELGDSALYLCASRPGVSSYEQYFGPGTRLTVT.

J is TRBJ2-5 and V is TRBV11-1; no clear D gene. CDR1 is SGHAT and CDR2 is FQDESV in the germline V gene (reference sequence). V was clipped by 1 base and J by 0 bases, with 9 bases between them. CDR3 length: 15 residues. CDR3 loop: CASSLGVTDQETQYF. The DNA of the CDR3 is TGTGCCAGCAGCTTAGGGGTGACGGACCAAGAGACCCAGTACTTC.

The chain links TRBV27 to TRBJ1-1; D not resolved. From germline, CDR1 is MNHEY and CDR2 SMNVEV (reference sequence). The CDR3 sequence is 14 residues long. The V gene lost 8 bases and the J gene lost 1 base, with 14 bases spanning the gap. The CDR3 coding sequence is TGTGCCAGCGCCAAGGCAGAGGGGAACACTGAAGCTTTCTTT. This gives the protein CASAKAEGNTEAFF.

The chain combines TRBV5-1 with TRBJ2-5, with TRBD1 identical over 7 bases. Per the germline V gene, CDR1 is SGHRS and CDR2 is YFSETQ. Trimming at V came to 4 bases and at J to 2 bases, leaving 5 bases not matched to a gene. CDR3 length: 14 amino acids. CDR3 nucleotides: TGCGCCAGCAGCCTTGACAGGGTTCAAGAGACCCAGTACTTC. This translates into CASSLDRVQETQYF.

This clonotype has just a few counts. The V call is TRBV20-1, the J call TRBJ2-7; D is undetermined. The CDR3 has 13 amino acids. Looked up from germline, CDR1 is DFQATT and CDR2 is SNEGSKA (reference sequence). Between the trimmed V and J ends, which lost 5 bases and 6 bases, there was a span of 17 bases. The CDR3 DNA reads TGCAGTGCTTATATCAGTCTCTTGGGCGAGCAGTACTTC. This encodes CSAYISLLGEQYF.

J is TRBJ2-4 and V is TRBV7-3; D is perhaps TRBD2 (6 bases). The germline V gene has CDR1 SGHTA and CDR2 FQGTGA. The V end was cut by 5 bases, the J end by 1 base, with 21 bases between. The CDR3 contains 18 residues. This CDR3 reads CASSHPGGFPVAKNIQYF. CDR3 nucleotides: TGTGCCAGCAGCCACCCTGGGGGGTTTCCCGTCGCCAAAAACATTCAGTACTTC.

This clonotype has only a few counts. The V and J genes are TRBV12-3 or TRBV12-4 and TRBJ2-7; possible D gene TRBD2, 6 bases. The CDR3 loop spans 15 amino acids. V was trimmed by 3 bases and J by 0 bases, leaving 12 bases between them. The DNA for the CDR3 is TGTGCCAGCAGTTTGGTACTAGCCTTCTCCTACGAGCAGTACTTC. Protein sequence: CASSLVLAFSYEQYF.

This clonotype was recorded only once. The chain is built from TRBV20-1 and TRBJ2-3, with TRBD2 as a possible D gene (5 bases). This CDR3 has 14 residues. Germline V gives CDR1 DFQATT, CDR2 SNEGSKA (reference sequence). With 1 base removed from V and 1 base from J, the gap between germline ends came to 9 bases. The CDR3 loop reads CSARGGSGTDTQYF. The DNA for the CDR3 is TGCAGTGCTAGAGGAGGGAGCGGCACAGATACGCAGTATTTT.

The chain carries TRBV28 and TRBJ2-7, with D perhaps TRBD1 (6 bases). This CDR3 comprises 13 residues. Germline V gene lookup returns CDR1 MDHEN and CDR2 SYDVKM. The V end lost 6 bases, the J end lost 11 bases, and 20 bases lay between the germline ends. CDR3 sequence reads: CASRRGQTKIKYF. DNA for the CDR3: TGTGCCAGCAGACGTGGACAGACCAAGATCAAGTACTTC.

This chain connects TRBV20-1 to TRBJ1-5; 9 bases are shared with TRBD1. With 4 bases clipped from V and 5 bases from J, the junction kept 6 bases outside the gene matches. Germline-derived CDR1 and CDR2 are DFQATT and SNEGSKA (reference sequence). The CDR3 extends over 14 amino acids. CDR3 nucleotide sequence: TGCAGTGCTAAACAGGGGGCTGCTGATCAGCCCCAGCATTTT. This gives the protein CSAKQGAADQPQHF.

This clonotype came up a few times. V usage is TRBV20-1 and J usage is TRBJ2-1; D may be TRBD1 (7 bases). The CDR3 is 16 amino acids. The germline V and J ends were trimmed by 4 bases and 0 bases, with 16 bases remaining between them. In germline, CDR1 is DFQATT, CDR2 SNEGSKA (reference sequence). CDR3 sequence reads: CSAKQGGWGSYNEQFF. CDR3 bases: TGCAGTGCTAAGCAGGGGGGTTGGGGCTCCTACAATGAGCAGTTCTTC.

This sequence joins TRBV4-1 and TRBJ2-1; D is ambiguous. TRBJ2-7 explains the end of the DNA better; the J call may be wrong. CDR1 and CDR2 (germline): MGHRA, YSYEKL. This CDR3 region has 13 residues. CDR3 region: CASSQSNPYEQYF. The DNA for the CDR3 is TGCGCCAGCAGCCAATCGAACCCCTACGAGCAGTACTTC.